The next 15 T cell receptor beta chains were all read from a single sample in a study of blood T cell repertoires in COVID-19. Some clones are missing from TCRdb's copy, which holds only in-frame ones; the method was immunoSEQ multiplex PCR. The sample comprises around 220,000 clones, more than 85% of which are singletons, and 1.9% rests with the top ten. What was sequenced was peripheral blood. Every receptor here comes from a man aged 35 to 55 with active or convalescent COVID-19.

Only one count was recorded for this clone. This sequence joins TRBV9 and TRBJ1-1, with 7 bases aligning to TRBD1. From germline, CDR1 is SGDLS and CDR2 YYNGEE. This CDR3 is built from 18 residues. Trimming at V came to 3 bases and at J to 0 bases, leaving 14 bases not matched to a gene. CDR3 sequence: CASSASDRAGFMNTEAFF. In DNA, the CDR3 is TGTGCCAGCAGCGCGTCCGACAGGGCGGGTTTCATGAACACTGAAGCTTTCTTT.

The CDR3 DNA reads TGTGCCAGCAGCTTAGCGGGTAGCTCCTACGAGCAGTACTTC. It yields the protein CASSLAGSSYEQYF. The V and J genes are TRBV5-4 and TRBJ2-7; D may be TRBD2 (6 bases). V gave up 2 bases and J gave up 0 bases, with 9 bases separating them. There are 14 residues in the CDR3. The V gene's germline CDR1 is SGHNT and CDR2 YYREEE (reference sequence).

The chain's CDR3 is CASSTGIGGQPQHF. The DNA of the CDR3 is TGTGCCAGTAGTACAGGGATAGGGGGACAGCCCCAGCATTTT. This sequence joins TRBV19 and TRBJ1-5; D might be TRBD1 (6 bases). The V and J ends lost 4 bases and 7 bases respectively, with 14 bases between them. The germline V gene has CDR1 LNHDA and CDR2 SQIVND (reference sequence). This CDR3 spans 14 amino acids.

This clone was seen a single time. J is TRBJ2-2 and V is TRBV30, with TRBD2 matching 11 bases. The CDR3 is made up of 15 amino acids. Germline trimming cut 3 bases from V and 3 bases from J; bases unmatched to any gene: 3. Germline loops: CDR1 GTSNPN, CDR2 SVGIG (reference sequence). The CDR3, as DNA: TGTGCCTGGAGACTAGCGGGAGTCGACACCGGGGAGCTGTTTTTT. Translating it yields CAWRLAGVDTGELFF.

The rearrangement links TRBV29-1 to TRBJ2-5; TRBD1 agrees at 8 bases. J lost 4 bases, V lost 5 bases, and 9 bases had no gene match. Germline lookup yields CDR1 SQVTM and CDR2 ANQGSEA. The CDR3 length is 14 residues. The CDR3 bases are TGCAGCGTTTCCAGTGGACAGGGCGGAGAGACCCAGTACTTC. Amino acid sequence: CSVSSGQGGETQYF.

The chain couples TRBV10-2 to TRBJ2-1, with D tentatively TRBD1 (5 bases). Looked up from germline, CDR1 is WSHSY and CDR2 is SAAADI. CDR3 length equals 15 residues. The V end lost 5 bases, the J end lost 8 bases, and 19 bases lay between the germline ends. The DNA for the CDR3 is TGCGCCAGCAGTCTAGGGGCCTCTTATTTGTATGAGCAGTTCTTC. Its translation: CASSLGASYLYEQFF.

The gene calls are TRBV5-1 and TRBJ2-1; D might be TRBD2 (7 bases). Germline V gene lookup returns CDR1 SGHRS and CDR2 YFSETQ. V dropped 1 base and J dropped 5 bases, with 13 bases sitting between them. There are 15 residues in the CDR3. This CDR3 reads CASSLSRGAHNEQFF. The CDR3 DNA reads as TGCGCCAGCAGCTTGTCCCGGGGGGCACACAATGAGCAGTTCTTC.

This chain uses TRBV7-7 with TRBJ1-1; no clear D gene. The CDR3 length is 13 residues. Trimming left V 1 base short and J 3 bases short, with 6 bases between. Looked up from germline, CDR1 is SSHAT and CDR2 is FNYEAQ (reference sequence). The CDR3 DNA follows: TGTGCCAGCAGCTTAGTGCCAGACACTGAAGCTTTCTTT. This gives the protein CASSLVPDTEAFF. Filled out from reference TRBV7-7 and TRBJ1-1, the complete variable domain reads GAGVSQSPRYKVTKRGQDVTLRCDPISSHATLYWYQQALGQGPEFLTYFNYEAQPDKSGLPSDRFSAERPEGSISTLTIQRTEQRDSAMYRCASSLVPDTEAFFGQGTRLTVV.

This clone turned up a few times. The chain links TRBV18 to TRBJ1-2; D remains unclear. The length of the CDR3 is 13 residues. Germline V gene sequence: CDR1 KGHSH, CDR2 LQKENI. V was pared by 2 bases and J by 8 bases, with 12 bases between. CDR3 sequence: CASSPSDTRGYTF. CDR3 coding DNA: TGTGCCAGCTCACCATCTGATACTAGGGGCTACACCTTC.

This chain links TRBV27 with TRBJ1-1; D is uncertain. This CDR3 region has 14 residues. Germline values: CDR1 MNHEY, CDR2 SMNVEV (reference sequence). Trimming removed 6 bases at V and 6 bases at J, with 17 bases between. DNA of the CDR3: TGTGCCAGCAGGAAGTCCCTGGGCGCTCCTGAAGCTTTCTTT. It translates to CASRKSLGAPEAFF.

This chain's CDR3 is CASSPQGRLNTEAFF. CDR3 coding DNA: TGTGCCAGCAGCCCCCAGGGGCGTCTGAACACTGAAGCTTTCTTT. V and J are TRBV2 and TRBJ1-1, with a possible D match to TRBD1 (6 bases). The CDR3 covers 15 residues. Germline V gene data show CDR1 as SNHLY and CDR2 as FYNNEI. V was shortened by 6 bases and J by 0 bases, with 14 bases between the two germline ends.

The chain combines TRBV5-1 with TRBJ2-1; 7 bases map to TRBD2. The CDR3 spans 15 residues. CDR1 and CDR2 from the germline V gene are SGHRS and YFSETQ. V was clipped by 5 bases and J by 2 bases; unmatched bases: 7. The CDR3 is CASSQAGLTYNEQFF. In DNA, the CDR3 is TGCGCCAGCAGTCAAGCGGGACTCACCTACAATGAGCAGTTCTTC.

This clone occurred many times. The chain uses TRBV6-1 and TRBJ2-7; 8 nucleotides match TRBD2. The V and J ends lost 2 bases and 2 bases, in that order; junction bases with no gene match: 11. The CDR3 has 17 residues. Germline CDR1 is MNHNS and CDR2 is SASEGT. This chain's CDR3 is CASSERVLVAGTYEQYF. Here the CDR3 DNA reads TGTGCCAGCAGTGAACGTGTGTTGGTAGCGGGAACCTACGAGCAGTACTTC.

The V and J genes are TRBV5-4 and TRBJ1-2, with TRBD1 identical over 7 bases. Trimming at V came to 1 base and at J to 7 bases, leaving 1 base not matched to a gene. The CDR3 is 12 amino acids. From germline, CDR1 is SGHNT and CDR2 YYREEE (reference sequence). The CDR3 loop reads CASSLTGVGYTF. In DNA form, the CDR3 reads TGTGCCAGCAGCTTGACAGGGGTTGGCTACACCTTC.

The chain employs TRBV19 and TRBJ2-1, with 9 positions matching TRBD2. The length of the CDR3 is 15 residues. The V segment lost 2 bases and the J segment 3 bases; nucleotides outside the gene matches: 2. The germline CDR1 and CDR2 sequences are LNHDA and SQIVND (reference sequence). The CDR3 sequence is CASSIPTSGYNEQFF. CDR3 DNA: TGTGCCAGTAGTATACCGACTAGCGGCTACAATGAGCAGTTCTTC.